A single sample is the source of the 2 T cell receptor beta chains below, sequenced in a study of blood T cell repertoires in COVID-19. Assay: immunoSEQ multiplex PCR; the TCRdb copy retains only in-frame clones and omits some. The sample lists some 330,000 clones; about 90% were seen once. Sequenced sample: peripheral blood. The receptors come from a woman aged 25 to 45 with COVID-19, enrolled during active disease.

The chain combines TRBV18 with TRBJ1-3, with TRBD1 matching 7 bases. This CDR3 spans 18 amino acids. J lost 0 bases, V lost 2 bases, and 10 bases had no gene match. Germline assignment: CDR1 KGHSH and CDR2 LQKENI. CDR3: CASSPVGTAASSGNTIYF. CDR3 sequence (DNA): TGTGCCAGCTCACCAGTCGGGACAGCGGCATCCTCTGGAAACACCATATATTTT.

The CDR3: CSVEDPGGNTEAFF. Written as DNA, the CDR3 is TGCAGCGTTGAAGATCCAGGGGGGAACACTGAAGCTTTCTTT. The chain is built from TRBV29-1 and TRBJ1-1; TRBD1 aligns across 7 bases. The ends lost 0 bases at V and 1 base at J; junction bases unmatched: 2. There are 14 residues in the CDR3. The germline CDR1 and CDR2 sequences are SQVTM and ANQGSEA.